A single T cell receptor (beta chain) is shown here with its context. Trimming cost V 6 bases and J 1 base, with 9 bases left between them. The germline V gene encodes CDR1 MNHNY and CDR2 SVGAGI (reference sequence). CDR3 length equals 14 residues. The data stem from a study of blood T cell repertoires in COVID-19. In the study overall: From the United States, Italy and Spain came samples of acute and convalescent COVID-19. T cells, B-cell-depleted T cells, or PBMCs provided the cDNA or gDNA that served as material.

As processed by the authors: Amplification with reference gene primers provided the estimates of nucleated cell counts. Profiled with immunoSEQ multiplex PCR; TCRdb holds only in-frame clones, not every one. That table furnishes V, J and clone size, whereas the DNA furnished D and trimming. This sample has around 27,000 clones, with 88% found just once. Sequenced material: peripheral blood. V is TRBV6-6 and J is TRBJ2-2, with no clear D. The receptor comes from a human donor in a cohort sampled during active COVID-19. DNA of the CDR3: TGTGCCAGCAGGGGTGGAGAGAACACCGGGGAGCTGTTTTTT. As protein: CASRGGENTGELFF.